This T cell receptor beta chain emerged from a study of T cells in Graves' hyperthyroidism and ophthalmopathy. Findings and caveats of the study: Most clonotypes expanded in thyroid above 0.001 were likewise present in blood.

As concerns this clonotype: Its cognate antigen is unknown.

Template material for amplifying TCR beta CDR3 regions consisted of RNA transcripts. First-round RT-PCR of the TCR CDR3 relied on the HTBI primer set. TCRdb used MiXCR to reprocess the multiplex PCR reads, holding one entry per CDR3 protein. The repertoire consists of about 480,000 distinct CDR3 sequences, with approximately 15% occurring once and the leading ten covering about a sixth. The CDR3 covers 16 residues. The V gene end was trimmed by 7 bases and the J gene end by 0 bases; junction bases not matched to a gene: 6. CDR1 and CDR2 from the germline V gene are LNHDA and SQIVND (reference sequence).

The sample was blood. This rearrangement joins TRBV19 to TRBJ1-5; the match to TRBD1 covers 10 bases. This sequence originates from a young woman with Graves' hyperthyroidism. The CDR3 region is CASTPRDRGSNQPQHF. For the CDR3, the DNA is TGTGCCAGTACCCCCCGGGACAGGGGTAGCAATCAGCCCCAGCATTTT.